Listed below are T cell receptor beta chains from one sample, sequenced in a study of shared clonotypes between healthy human individuals. TCRdb keeps only in-frame clones here, not all; method: immunoSEQ multiplex PCR. The table lists about 580,000 clones, nearly 98% of them singletons, with more than 0.3% in the top ten. Input material: naive CD8+ T cells sorted from blood. Every receptor here comes from a man between 25 and 39 years old in good health. The CDR3 runs from the conserved cysteine through the conserved F or W. The D gene is left open where the match is weak. Expanded clones are given a class, and other clones once, few, many or no size at all.

size	V	J	D	CDR3	DNA
.	TRBV27	TRBJ2-1	TRBD2	CASSFAAGGHNEQFF	TGTGCCAGCAGTTTTGCGGCGGGGGGACACAATGAGCAGTTCTTC
.	TRBV19	TRBJ1-2	.	CASSPRGVANYGYTF	TGTGCCAGTAGCCCGCGAGGGGTAGCTAACTATGGCTACACCTTC
few	TRBV27	TRBJ1-2	TRBD1	CASSPTGTGVGGYTF	TGTGCCAGCAGTCCTACCGGGACAGGAGTCGGTGGCTACACCTTC
.	TRBV4-1	TRBJ1-5	.	CASSQVRTVLHNQPQHF	TGCGCCAGCAGCCAAGTTAGGACAGTTCTCCACAATCAGCCCCAGCATTTT
.	TRBV11-2	TRBJ2-5	TRBD1	CASSHIRGQGQSSRTQYF	TGTGCCAGCAGTCACATCCGAGGACAGGGACAATCTTCTAGGACCCAGTACTTC
.	TRBV19	TRBJ1-2	.	CATASLGPNYGYTF	TGTGCCACCGCGTCGCTGGGCCCTAACTATGGCTACACCTTC
.	TRBV11-3	TRBJ2-2	TRBD1	CASSFQGAGTGELFF	TGTGCCAGCAGCTTTCAGGGGGCGGGCACCGGGGAGCTGTTTTTT
once	TRBV4-1	TRBJ2-7	.	CASSQEAAAPGYEQYF	TGCGCCAGCAGCCAAGAGGCGGCTGCCCCAGGTTACGAGCAGTACTTC
once	TRBV9	TRBJ2-1	TRBD2	CASSVVLAGVDEQFF	TGTGCCAGCAGCGTAGTATTAGCGGGAGTAGATGAGCAGTTCTTC
once	TRBV11-2	TRBJ2-7	.	CASSLEADSTYEQYF	TGTGCCAGCAGCTTAGAAGCGGACAGCACCTACGAGCAGTACTTC
.	TRBV5-1	TRBJ1-4	TRBD1	CASSVQGINEKLFF	TGCGCCAGCAGCGTACAGGGGATTAATGAAAAACTGTTTTTT
once	TRBV2	TRBJ2-7	TRBD1	CAGTGSRYEQYF	TGTGCCGGGACAGGGTCTCGCTACGAGCAGTACTTC
.	TRBV27	TRBJ2-1	TRBD2	CASSGLAGTNEQFF	TGTGCCAGCAGTGGGCTAGCGGGAACCAATGAGCAGTTCTTC
.	TRBV5-1	TRBJ2-1	.	CASSPEKANEQFF	TGCGCCAGCAGCCCGGAGAAGGCCAATGAGCAGTTCTTC
.	TRBV6-5	TRBJ2-7	.	CASSSDFTGMHEQYF	TGTGCCAGCAGTTCCGATTTTACGGGTATGCACGAGCAGTACTTC
.	TRBV11-2	TRBJ1-1	.	CASSFLTVNTEAFF	TGTGCCAGCAGCTTTTTGACAGTGAACACTGAAGCTTTCTTT
.	TRBV5-1	TRBJ2-3	.	CASSPRTSSTDTQYF	TGCGCCAGCAGCCCCCGAACCTCTAGCACAGATACGCAGTATTTT
.	TRBV2	TRBJ1-1	.	CASRGSVSTEAFF	TGTGCCAGCAGGGGCTCGGTGAGCACTGAAGCTTTCTTT
.	TRBV28	TRBJ2-7	.	CASSEEPTAPGDSYEQYF	TGTGCCAGCAGTGAGGAACCAACAGCTCCTGGTGATTCCTACGAGCAGTACTTC
.	TRBV6-5	TRBJ1-2	.	CASSYGVGLGYTF	TGTGCCAGCAGTTACGGGGTGGGACTGGGCTACACCTTC
.	TRBV15	TRBJ1-4	.	CATRGPGPEKLFF	TGTGCCACCCGCGGTCCCGGGCCTGAAAAACTGTTTTTT
.	TRBV11-2	TRBJ2-7	TRBD2	CASIKAGTSSYEQYF	TGTGCCAGCATTAAGGCCGGGACTAGCAGCTACGAGCAGTACTTC
.	TRBV7-9	TRBJ2-5	.	CASSFLVTQAQETQYF	TGTGCCAGCAGCTTCTTAGTTACCCAAGCACAAGAGACCCAGTACTTC
once	TRBV25-1	TRBJ2-1	TRBD2	CASSEPGTSGTIYNEQFF	TGTGCCAGCAGTGAGCCCGGGACTAGCGGGACTATATACAATGAGCAGTTCTTC
.	TRBV7-3	TRBJ2-1	TRBD2	CASSFGGTNSYNEQFF	TGTGCCAGCAGTTTCGGGGGGACCAACTCCTACAATGAGCAGTTCTTC
.	TRBV30	TRBJ2-7	.	CAWSMGASYEQYF	TGTGCCTGGAGTATGGGAGCCTCCTACGAGCAGTACTTC
.	TRBV10-3	TRBJ1-2	TRBD1	CAIRGARGQWANYGYTF	TGTGCCATCAGGGGTGCGAGGGGGCAGTGGGCTAACTATGGCTACACCTTC
.	TRBV29-1	TRBJ1-2	.	CSVLPGEGNYGYTF	TGCAGCGTCCTCCCAGGGGAGGGTAACTATGGCTACACCTTC
.	TRBV29-1	TRBJ2-7	.	CSVATATFYEQYF	TGCAGCGTTGCGACAGCAACTTTCTACGAGCAGTACTTC